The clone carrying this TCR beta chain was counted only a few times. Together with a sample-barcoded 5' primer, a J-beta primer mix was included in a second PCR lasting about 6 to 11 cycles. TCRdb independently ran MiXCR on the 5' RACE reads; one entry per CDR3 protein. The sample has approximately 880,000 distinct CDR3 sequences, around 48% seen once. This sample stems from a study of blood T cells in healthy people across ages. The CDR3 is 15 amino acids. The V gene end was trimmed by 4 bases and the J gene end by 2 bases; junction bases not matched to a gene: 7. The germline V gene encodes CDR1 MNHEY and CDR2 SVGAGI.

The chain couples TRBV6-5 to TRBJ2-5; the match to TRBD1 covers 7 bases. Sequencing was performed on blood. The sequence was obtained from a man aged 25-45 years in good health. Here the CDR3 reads CASSLNRGWQETQYF. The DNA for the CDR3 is TGTGCCAGCAGTTTGAACAGGGGCTGGCAAGAGACCCAGTACTTC.